This T cell receptor beta chain originates from a study of shared clonotypes between healthy human individuals. Study-wide points: Between several donors, naive CD4 clonotypes were shared at a level of around 5.1%. Relative to clonotypes present in all four donors, those not shared had lower generation probabilities.

Worth noting for this clone: The antigen is undetermined.

All the donors were Caucasian adults who lived in Nashville, Tennessee. Genomic DNA per cell subset filled all wells of several immunoSEQ plates. The table came from immunoSEQ multiplex PCR; TCRdb's copy has only in-frame clones and leaves some out. The table shows roughly 1.4 million clones, with approximately 98.5% occurring only once. In germline, CDR1 is SGHAT, CDR2 FQNNGV. V was pared by 7 bases and J by 3 bases, with 12 bases between. This CDR3 has 13 residues. The sample consisted of naive CD4+ T cells sorted from blood. As to subset: CD45RA+ positively selected. This receptor was obtained from a man aged 25 to 45 in good health. The rearrangement joins TRBV11-2 to TRBJ1-2, with unresolved D. CDR3 sequence reads: CASTPLWDYGYTF. DNA for the CDR3: TGTGCCAGCACCCCCCTCTGGGACTATGGCTACACCTTC.